The entry below describes one T cell receptor beta chain. The antigen is undetermined. The entry originates in a study of T cell repertoires in cytomegalovirus infection. Overall study context: Indications of both CMV infection and matching HLA type were provided by public TCR beta signatures.

From the reads, TCRdb called clonotypes with MiXCR, one entry per CDR3 protein. Of about 160,000 distinct CDR3 sequences in the sample, roughly 22% were seen once. This CDR3 comprises 13 residues. Looked up from germline, CDR1 is SGHRS and CDR2 is YFSETQ. V lost 1 base to trimming and J lost 8 bases, with 9 bases between them. The specimen comprised CD8+ T cells from cultured PBMCs, sampled from culture after CMV antigen stimulation. V gene TRBV5-1 combines with J gene TRBJ1-4; D may be TRBD1 (5 bases). This clonotype was sampled from a human donor in good health (CMV status not recorded). Some clones in this sample may be carry-over from other donors' samples. CDR3 coding DNA: TGCGCCAGCAGCTTGTCGACAGCCGAAAAACTGTTTTTT. The encoded protein is CASSLSTAEKLFF.